This is a list of T cell receptor beta chains from one sample in a study of T cells after yellow fever vaccination. TCRdb itself ran the 5' RACE reads through MiXCR, one entry per CDR3 protein. Found here are a few hundred thousand distinct CDR3 sequences, around 10% of them singletons; the top ten hold approximately 3.3%. Sequencing used CD4+ T cells sorted from PBMCs, obtained 5 days after the yellow fever booster vaccination. These receptors were obtained from a man between 18 and 35 years old who received the YFV17D yellow fever vaccine. Each CDR3 is given without its conserved first and last residue. The D gene is left open where the match is weak.

v_call: TRBV6-2/TRBV6-3
j_call: TRBJ2-5
d_call: -
cdr3_length: 14
cdr3_aa: ASSYSRTAKGETQY

v_call: TRBV28
j_call: TRBJ2-5
d_call: TRBD2
cdr3_length: 13
cdr3_aa: ASSPQSGGGETQY

v_call: TRBV6-5
j_call: TRBJ2-3
d_call: TRBD2
cdr3_length: 14
cdr3_aa: ASSYSSGAGGDTQY

v_call: TRBV10-3
j_call: TRBJ1-2
d_call: TRBD1
cdr3_length: 11
cdr3_aa: ATSGTELDGYT

v_call: TRBV4-3
j_call: TRBJ1-6
d_call: -
cdr3_length: 14
cdr3_aa: ASSQQSFGYNSPLH

v_call: TRBV9
j_call: TRBJ2-1
d_call: TRBD2
cdr3_length: 15
cdr3_aa: ASSLAAGLAGGPEQF

v_call: TRBV12-3/TRBV12-4
j_call: TRBJ2-1
d_call: TRBD2
cdr3_length: 16
cdr3_aa: ASSLEVAGATSYNEQF

v_call: TRBV19
j_call: TRBJ1-5
d_call: -
cdr3_length: 12
cdr3_aa: ASTAIQRNQPQH

v_call: TRBV6-6
j_call: TRBJ1-4
d_call: -
cdr3_length: 10
cdr3_aa: ASSPGGEKLF

v_call: TRBV6-2/TRBV6-3
j_call: TRBJ1-3
d_call: -
cdr3_length: 11
cdr3_aa: ASSSDPGNTIY

v_call: TRBV18
j_call: TRBJ1-5
d_call: -
cdr3_length: 12
cdr3_aa: ASSPSDRDQPQH

v_call: TRBV7-2
j_call: TRBJ2-3
d_call: -
cdr3_length: 14
cdr3_aa: ASSLWARGRRDTQY

v_call: TRBV7-2
j_call: TRBJ2-1
d_call: TRBD2
cdr3_length: 10
cdr3_aa: ASSAQSRGGF

v_call: TRBV28
j_call: TRBJ2-1
d_call: TRBD1
cdr3_length: 13
cdr3_aa: ASSALGQEDNEQF

v_call: TRBV6-2/TRBV6-3
j_call: TRBJ2-3
d_call: -
cdr3_length: 10
cdr3_aa: ASSFVGSTQY

v_call: TRBV19
j_call: TRBJ2-6
d_call: -
cdr3_length: 15
cdr3_aa: ASSLRTDPSGANVLT

v_call: TRBV12-3/TRBV12-4
j_call: TRBJ1-1
d_call: -
cdr3_length: 13
cdr3_aa: ASSLGRPRNTEAF

v_call: TRBV19
j_call: TRBJ2-3
d_call: -
cdr3_length: 13
cdr3_aa: ASSIAGVRTDTQY

v_call: TRBV2
j_call: TRBJ2-2
d_call: -
cdr3_length: 12
cdr3_aa: ASISRTLAGELF

v_call: TRBV6-2/TRBV6-3
j_call: TRBJ2-2
d_call: -
cdr3_length: 15
cdr3_aa: ASSYRGTGTYTGELF

v_call: TRBV12-3/TRBV12-4
j_call: TRBJ1-5
d_call: -
cdr3_length: 12
cdr3_aa: ASRLGPSNQPQH

v_call: TRBV5-3
j_call: TRBJ2-1
d_call: TRBD1
cdr3_length: 14
cdr3_aa: ARSLEGTVVYNEQF

v_call: TRBV4-1
j_call: TRBJ1-2
d_call: TRBD1
cdr3_length: 12
cdr3_aa: ASSQVTRTGGYT

v_call: TRBV12-3/TRBV12-4
j_call: TRBJ1-1
d_call: -
cdr3_length: 11
cdr3_aa: ASSGQENTEAF

v_call: TRBV7-2
j_call: TRBJ1-5
d_call: -
cdr3_length: 12
cdr3_aa: ASSLLQRGQPQH

v_call: TRBV28
j_call: TRBJ1-1
d_call: -
cdr3_length: 13
cdr3_aa: ASSLPTGRSAEAF

v_call: TRBV18
j_call: TRBJ2-2
d_call: -
cdr3_length: 12
cdr3_aa: ATIGGENTGELF

v_call: TRBV7-9
j_call: TRBJ2-2
d_call: TRBD1
cdr3_length: 13
cdr3_aa: ATPEGQANTGELF

v_call: TRBV15
j_call: TRBJ1-5
d_call: -
cdr3_length: 11
cdr3_aa: ATSRNVRQAQH

v_call: TRBV18
j_call: TRBJ1-5
d_call: TRBD1
cdr3_length: 14
cdr3_aa: ASSLNRDSPFQPQH

v_call: TRBV5-1
j_call: TRBJ2-1
d_call: TRBD2
cdr3_length: 15
cdr3_aa: ASSLPGTSGTYNEQF

v_call: TRBV5-8
j_call: TRBJ1-2
d_call: TRBD1
cdr3_length: 17
cdr3_aa: ASSPRLDRGRVANYGYT

v_call: TRBV6-4
j_call: TRBJ2-3
d_call: TRBD2
cdr3_length: 13
cdr3_aa: ASSRAGGPTDTQY

v_call: TRBV7-8
j_call: TRBJ1-2
d_call: -
cdr3_length: 12
cdr3_aa: ASSFHLGTGGYT

v_call: TRBV6-5
j_call: TRBJ1-1
d_call: -
cdr3_length: 9
cdr3_aa: ASSDGVEAF

v_call: TRBV20-1
j_call: TRBJ2-3
d_call: -
cdr3_length: 11
cdr3_aa: SAPGPYTDTQY

v_call: TRBV4-3
j_call: TRBJ1-3
d_call: -
cdr3_length: 14
cdr3_aa: ASSVERGLLGNTIY

v_call: TRBV7-6
j_call: TRBJ2-2
d_call: -
cdr3_length: 13
cdr3_aa: ASSLGGALTGELF

v_call: TRBV20-1
j_call: TRBJ2-3
d_call: TRBD2
cdr3_length: 11
cdr3_aa: SAVAGGTDTQY

v_call: TRBV7-9
j_call: TRBJ1-2
d_call: -
cdr3_length: 12
cdr3_aa: ASSSTGINYGYT

v_call: TRBV7-3
j_call: TRBJ2-2
d_call: -
cdr3_length: 10
cdr3_aa: ASSLTAGELF

v_call: TRBV4-3
j_call: TRBJ1-2
d_call: TRBD1
cdr3_length: 14
cdr3_aa: ASSPQGGTGPYGYT

v_call: TRBV5-1
j_call: TRBJ1-6
d_call: TRBD1
cdr3_length: 12
cdr3_aa: ASSPSRGPSPLH

v_call: TRBV27
j_call: TRBJ2-3
d_call: -
cdr3_length: 12
cdr3_aa: ARMTDHGADTQY

v_call: TRBV27
j_call: TRBJ2-7
d_call: -
cdr3_length: 10
cdr3_aa: AAGAEWDEQY

v_call: TRBV7-9
j_call: TRBJ2-2
d_call: TRBD2
cdr3_length: 13
cdr3_aa: ASSETSGAPGELF

v_call: TRBV24-1
j_call: TRBJ2-1
d_call: TRBD1
cdr3_length: 12
cdr3_aa: ATSATDRDSEQF